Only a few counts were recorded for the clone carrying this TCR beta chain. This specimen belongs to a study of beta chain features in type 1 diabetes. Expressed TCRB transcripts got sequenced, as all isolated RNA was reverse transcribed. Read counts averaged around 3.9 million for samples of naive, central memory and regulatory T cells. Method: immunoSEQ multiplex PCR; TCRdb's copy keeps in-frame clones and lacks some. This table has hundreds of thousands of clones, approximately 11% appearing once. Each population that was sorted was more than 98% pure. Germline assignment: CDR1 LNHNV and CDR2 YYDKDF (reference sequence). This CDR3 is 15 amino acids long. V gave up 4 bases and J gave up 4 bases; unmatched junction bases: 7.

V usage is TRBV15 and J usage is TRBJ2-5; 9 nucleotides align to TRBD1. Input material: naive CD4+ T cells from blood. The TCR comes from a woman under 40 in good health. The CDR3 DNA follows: TGTGCCACCAGCACCCGGGGACAGGGAGTAGAGACCCAGTACTTC. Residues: CATSTRGQGVETQYF.